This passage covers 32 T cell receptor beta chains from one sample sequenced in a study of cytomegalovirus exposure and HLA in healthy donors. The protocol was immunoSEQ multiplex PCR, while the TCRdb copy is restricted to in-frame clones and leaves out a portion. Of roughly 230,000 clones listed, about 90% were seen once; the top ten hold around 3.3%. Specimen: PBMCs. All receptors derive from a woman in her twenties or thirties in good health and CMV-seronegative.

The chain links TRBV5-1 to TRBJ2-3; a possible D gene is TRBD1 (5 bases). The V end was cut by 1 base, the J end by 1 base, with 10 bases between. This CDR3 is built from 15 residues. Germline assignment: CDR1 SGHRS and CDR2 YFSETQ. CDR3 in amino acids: CASSLFSRGTDTQYF. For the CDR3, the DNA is TGCGCCAGCAGCTTGTTTTCCAGGGGCACAGATACGCAGTATTTT.

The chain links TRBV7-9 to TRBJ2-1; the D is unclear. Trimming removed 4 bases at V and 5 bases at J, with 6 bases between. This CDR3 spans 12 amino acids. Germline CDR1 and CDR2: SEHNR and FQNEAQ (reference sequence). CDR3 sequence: CASSSKNNEQFF. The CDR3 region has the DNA TGTGCCAGCAGCTCGAAAAACAATGAGCAGTTCTTC.

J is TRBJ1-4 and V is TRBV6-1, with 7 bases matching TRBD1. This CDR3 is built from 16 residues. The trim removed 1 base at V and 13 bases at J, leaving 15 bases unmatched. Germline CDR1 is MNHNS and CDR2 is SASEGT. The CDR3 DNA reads TGTGCCAGCAGTGAAGAGTGGGGAGGGACAGCCTTCGGACTGTTTTTT. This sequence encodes CASSEEWGGTAFGLFF.

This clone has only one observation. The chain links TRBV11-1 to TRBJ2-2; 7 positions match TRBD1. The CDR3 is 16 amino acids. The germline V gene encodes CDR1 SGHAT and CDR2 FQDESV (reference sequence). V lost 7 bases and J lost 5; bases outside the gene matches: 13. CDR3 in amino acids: CASTLRGTVSTGELFF. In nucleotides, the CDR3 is TGTGCCAGCACCCTACGAGGGACAGTATCTACCGGGGAGCTGTTTTTT.

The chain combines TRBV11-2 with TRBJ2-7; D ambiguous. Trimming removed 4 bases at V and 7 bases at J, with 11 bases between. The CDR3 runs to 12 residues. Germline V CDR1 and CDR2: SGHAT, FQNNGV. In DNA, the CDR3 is TGTGCCAGCAGCTCGTCAAATGGAGAGCAGTACTTC. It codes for CASSSSNGEQYF.

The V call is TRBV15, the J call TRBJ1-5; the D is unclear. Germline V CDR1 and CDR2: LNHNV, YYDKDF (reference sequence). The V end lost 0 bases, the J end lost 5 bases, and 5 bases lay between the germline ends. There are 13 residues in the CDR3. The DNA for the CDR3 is TGTGCCACCAGCAGAGAGTTCGATCAGCCCCAGCATTTT. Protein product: CATSREFDQPQHF.

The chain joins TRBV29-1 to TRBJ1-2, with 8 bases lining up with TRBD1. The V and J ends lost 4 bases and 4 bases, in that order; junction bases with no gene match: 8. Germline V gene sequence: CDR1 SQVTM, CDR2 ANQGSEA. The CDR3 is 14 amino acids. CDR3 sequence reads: CSVGQGSLGYGYTF. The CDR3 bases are TGCAGCGTTGGACAGGGGAGCCTCGGCTATGGCTACACCTTC.

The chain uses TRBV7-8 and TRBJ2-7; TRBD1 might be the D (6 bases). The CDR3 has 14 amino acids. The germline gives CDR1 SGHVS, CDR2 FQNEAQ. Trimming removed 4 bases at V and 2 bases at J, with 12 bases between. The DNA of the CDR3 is TGTGCCAGCAGCTCCCGGGACACAGCCTACGAGCAGTACTTC. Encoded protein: CASSSRDTAYEQYF.

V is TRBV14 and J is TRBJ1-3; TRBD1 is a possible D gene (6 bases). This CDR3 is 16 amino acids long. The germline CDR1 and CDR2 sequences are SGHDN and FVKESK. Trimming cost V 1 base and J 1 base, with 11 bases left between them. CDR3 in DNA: TGTGCCAGCAGCCAAGTCCGAACAGGGTCTGGAAACACCATATATTTT. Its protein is CASSQVRTGSGNTIYF.

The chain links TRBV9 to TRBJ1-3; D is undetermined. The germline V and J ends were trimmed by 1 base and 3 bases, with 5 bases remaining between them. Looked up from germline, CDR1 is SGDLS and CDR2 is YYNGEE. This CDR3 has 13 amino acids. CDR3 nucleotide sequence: TGTGCCAGCAGCGTATCTGGTGGAAACACCATATATTTT. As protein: CASSVSGGNTIYF.

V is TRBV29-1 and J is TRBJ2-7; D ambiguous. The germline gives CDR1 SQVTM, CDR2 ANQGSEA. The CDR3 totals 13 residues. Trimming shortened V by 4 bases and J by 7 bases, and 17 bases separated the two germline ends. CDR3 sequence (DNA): TGCAGCGTTGTATACGGGCCGTTCGAGGAGCAGTACTTC. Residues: CSVVYGPFEEQYF.

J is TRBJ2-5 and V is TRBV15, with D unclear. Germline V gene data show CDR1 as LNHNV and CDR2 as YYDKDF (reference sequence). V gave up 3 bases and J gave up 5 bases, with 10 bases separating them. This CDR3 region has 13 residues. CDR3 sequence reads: CATSSGRRETQYF. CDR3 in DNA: TGTGCCACCAGCAGCGGGCGTCGGGAGACCCAGTACTTC.

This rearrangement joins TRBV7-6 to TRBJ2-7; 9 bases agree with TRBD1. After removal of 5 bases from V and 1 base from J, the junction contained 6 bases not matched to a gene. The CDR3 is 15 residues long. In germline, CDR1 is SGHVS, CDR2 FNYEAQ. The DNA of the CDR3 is TGTGCCAGCAGCCGTGGGACAGGGATATCCTACGAGCAGTACTTC. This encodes CASSRGTGISYEQYF.

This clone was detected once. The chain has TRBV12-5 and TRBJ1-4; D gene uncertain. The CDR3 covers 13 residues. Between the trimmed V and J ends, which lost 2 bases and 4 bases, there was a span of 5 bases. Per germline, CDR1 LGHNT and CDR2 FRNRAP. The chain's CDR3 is CASGLHGNEKLFF. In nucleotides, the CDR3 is TGTGCTAGTGGTTTGCACGGTAATGAAAAACTGTTTTTT.

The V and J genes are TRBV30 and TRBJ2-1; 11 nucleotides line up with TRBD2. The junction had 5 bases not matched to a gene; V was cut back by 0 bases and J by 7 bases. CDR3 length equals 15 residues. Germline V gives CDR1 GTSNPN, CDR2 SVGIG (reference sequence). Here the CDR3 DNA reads TGTGCCTGGAGTGTAGGGACTAGCGGAATGAATGAGCAGTTCTTC. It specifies CAWSVGTSGMNEQFF.

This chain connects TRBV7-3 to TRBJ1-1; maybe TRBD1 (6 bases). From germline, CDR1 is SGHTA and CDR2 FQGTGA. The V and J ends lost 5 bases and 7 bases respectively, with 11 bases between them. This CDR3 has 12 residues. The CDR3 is CASSPKTGEAFF. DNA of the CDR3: TGTGCCAGCAGCCCGAAGACAGGTGAAGCTTTCTTT.

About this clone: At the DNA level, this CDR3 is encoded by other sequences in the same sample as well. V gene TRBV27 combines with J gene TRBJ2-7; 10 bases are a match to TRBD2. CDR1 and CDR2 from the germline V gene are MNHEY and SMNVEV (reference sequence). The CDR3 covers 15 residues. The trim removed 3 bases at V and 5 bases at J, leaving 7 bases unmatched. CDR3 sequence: CASSLGGLAGDEQYF. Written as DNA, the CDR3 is TGTGCCAGCAGTTTGGGGGGGCTAGCGGGAGACGAGCAGTACTTC.

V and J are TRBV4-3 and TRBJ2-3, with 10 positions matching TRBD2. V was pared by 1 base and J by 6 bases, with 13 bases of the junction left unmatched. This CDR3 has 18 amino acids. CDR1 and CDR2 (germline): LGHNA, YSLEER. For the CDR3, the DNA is TGCGCCAGCAGCCAAGCCACCAGATCTAGCGGGAGAGATGATACGCAGTATTTT. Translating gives CASSQATRSSGRDDTQYF.

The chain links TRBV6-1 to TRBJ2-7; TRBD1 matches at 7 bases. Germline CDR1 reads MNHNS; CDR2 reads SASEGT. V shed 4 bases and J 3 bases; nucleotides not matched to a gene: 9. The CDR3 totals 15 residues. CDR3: CASSARQGVYYEQYF. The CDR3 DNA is TGTGCCAGCAGTGCCCGACAGGGAGTTTACTACGAGCAGTACTTC.

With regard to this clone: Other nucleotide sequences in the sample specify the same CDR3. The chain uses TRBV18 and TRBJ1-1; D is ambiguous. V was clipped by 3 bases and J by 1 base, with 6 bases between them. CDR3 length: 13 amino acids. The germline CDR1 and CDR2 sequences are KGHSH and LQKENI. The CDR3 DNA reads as TGTGCCAGCTCACCCGGTCAGAACACTGAAGCTTTCTTT. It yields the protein CASSPGQNTEAFF. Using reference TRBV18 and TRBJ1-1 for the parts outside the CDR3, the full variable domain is NAGVMQNPRHLVRRRGQEARLRCSPMKGHSHVYWYRQLPEEGLKFMVYLQKENIIDESGMPKERFSAEFPKEGPSILRIQQVVRGDSAAYFCASSPGQNTEAFFGQGTRLTVV.

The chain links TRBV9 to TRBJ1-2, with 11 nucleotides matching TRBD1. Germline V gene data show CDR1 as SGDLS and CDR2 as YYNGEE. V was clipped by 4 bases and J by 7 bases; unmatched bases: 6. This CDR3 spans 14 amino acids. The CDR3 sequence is CASSPRTGGGGYTF. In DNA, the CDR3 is TGTGCCAGCAGCCCCAGGACAGGGGGCGGTGGCTACACCTTC.

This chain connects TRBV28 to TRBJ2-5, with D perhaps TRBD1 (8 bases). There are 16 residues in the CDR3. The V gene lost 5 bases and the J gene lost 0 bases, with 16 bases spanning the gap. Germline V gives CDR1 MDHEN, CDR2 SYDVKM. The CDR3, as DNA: TGTGCCAGCAGTGGCAGGGGGCGGGAGTACCAAGAGACCCAGTACTTC. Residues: CASSGRGREYQETQYF.

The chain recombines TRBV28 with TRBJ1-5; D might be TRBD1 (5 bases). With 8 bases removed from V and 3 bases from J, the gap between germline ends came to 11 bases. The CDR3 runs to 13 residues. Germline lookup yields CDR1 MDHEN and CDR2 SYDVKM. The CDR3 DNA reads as TGTGCCAGCCTGGGGCAGCCCAATCAGCCCCAGCATTTT. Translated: CASLGQPNQPQHF.

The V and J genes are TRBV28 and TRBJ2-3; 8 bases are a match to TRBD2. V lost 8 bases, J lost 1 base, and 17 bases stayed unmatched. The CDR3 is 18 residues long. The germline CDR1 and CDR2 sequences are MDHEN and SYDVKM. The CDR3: CASVPGGLDFAGTDTQYF. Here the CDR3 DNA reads TGTGCCAGCGTGCCGGGGGGGCTGGATTTTGCTGGCACAGATACGCAGTATTTT.

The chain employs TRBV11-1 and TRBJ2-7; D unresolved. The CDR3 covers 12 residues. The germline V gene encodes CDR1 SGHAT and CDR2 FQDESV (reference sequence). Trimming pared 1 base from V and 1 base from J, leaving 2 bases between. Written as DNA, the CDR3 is TGTGCCAGCAGCTTAGGATCCTACGAGCAGTACTTC. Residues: CASSLGSYEQYF.

Written as DNA, the CDR3 is TGTGCCAGCAGTTACTTAGGACAGTCGGGGACTGAAGCTTTCTTT. Translation gives CASSYLGQSGTEAFF. The V call is TRBV6-5, the J call TRBJ1-1; tentatively, D is TRBD1 (6 bases). This CDR3 region has 15 residues. V dropped 1 base and J dropped 5 bases, with 14 bases sitting between them. Germline CDR1 is MNHEY and CDR2 is SVGAGI.

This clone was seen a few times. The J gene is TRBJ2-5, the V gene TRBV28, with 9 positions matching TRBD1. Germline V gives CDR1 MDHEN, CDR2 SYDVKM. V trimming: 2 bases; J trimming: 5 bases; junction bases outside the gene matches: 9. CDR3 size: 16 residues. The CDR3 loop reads CASSLPLQGAWETQYF. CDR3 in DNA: TGTGCCAGCAGTTTACCGCTACAGGGGGCGTGGGAGACCCAGTACTTC.

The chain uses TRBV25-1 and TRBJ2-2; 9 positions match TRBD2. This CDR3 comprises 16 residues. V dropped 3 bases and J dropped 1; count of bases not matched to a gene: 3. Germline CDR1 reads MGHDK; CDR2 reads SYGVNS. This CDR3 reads CASSDLTSGNTGELFF. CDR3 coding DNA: TGTGCCAGCAGTGATCTGACTAGCGGGAACACCGGGGAGCTGTTTTTT. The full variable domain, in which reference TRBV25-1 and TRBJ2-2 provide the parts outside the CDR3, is EADIYQTPRYLVIGTGKKITLECSQTMGHDKMYWYQQDPGMELHLIHYSYGVNSTEKGDLSSESTVSRIRTEHFPLTLESARPSHTSQYLCASSDLTSGNTGELFFGEGSRLTVL.

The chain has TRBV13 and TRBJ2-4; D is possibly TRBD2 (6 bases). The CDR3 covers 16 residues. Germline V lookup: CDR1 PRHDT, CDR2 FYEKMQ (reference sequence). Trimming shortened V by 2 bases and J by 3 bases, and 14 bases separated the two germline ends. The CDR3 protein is CASSLYTPSVKNIQYF. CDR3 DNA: TGTGCCAGCAGCTTATACACGCCTAGCGTCAAAAACATTCAGTACTTC.

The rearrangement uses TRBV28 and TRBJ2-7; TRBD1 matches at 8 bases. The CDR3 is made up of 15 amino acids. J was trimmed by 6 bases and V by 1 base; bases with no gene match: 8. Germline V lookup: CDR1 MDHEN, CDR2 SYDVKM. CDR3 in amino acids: CASSLLAQGAIEQYF. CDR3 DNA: TGTGCCAGCAGTTTATTGGCGCAGGGGGCAATCGAGCAGTACTTC.

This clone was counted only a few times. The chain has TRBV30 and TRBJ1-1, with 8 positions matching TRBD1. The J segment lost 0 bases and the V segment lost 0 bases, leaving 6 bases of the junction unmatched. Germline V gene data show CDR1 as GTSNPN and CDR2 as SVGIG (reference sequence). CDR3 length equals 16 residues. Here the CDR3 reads CAWSVQGGFMNTEAFF. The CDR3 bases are TGTGCCTGGAGTGTACAGGGGGGGTTCATGAACACTGAAGCTTTCTTT.

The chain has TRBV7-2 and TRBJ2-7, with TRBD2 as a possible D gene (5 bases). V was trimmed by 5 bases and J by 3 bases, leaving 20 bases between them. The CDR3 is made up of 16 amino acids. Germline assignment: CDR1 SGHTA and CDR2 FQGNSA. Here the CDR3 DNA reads TGTGCCAGCAGCCTTAGAACCCCTGGACGGGACTACGAGCAGTACTTC. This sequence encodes CASSLRTPGRDYEQYF.